Reported below is one T cell receptor (beta chain). The antigen remains undetermined. At the DNA level, this CDR3 is encoded by other sequences in the same sample as well. The sample belongs to a study of cytomegalovirus exposure and HLA in healthy donors. Study observations and caveats: Common viral pathogens seemed, in a later analysis, to connect with several of the most significant clusters. Some TCR beta chains (164 of them) were listed as cytomegalovirus-associated.

The PCR was carried out with 60 Vbeta primers and 13 Jbeta primers. Clones were read by immunoSEQ multiplex PCR, and TCRdb kept only the in-frame ones, dropping some. The profile shows about 160,000 clones, roughly four fifths of them singletons. The CDR3 runs 13 residues. Per the germline V gene, CDR1 is LNHDA and CDR2 is SQIVND (reference sequence). V shed 3 bases, J shed 3 bases, and the junction held 1 base outside the gene matches. Sequenced input: PBMCs. The rearrangement uses TRBV19 and TRBJ1-2, with 7 bases lining up with TRBD1. The sequence was collected from a male donor in good health and CMV-seropositive. CDR3 region: CASSITGDYGYTF. In DNA, the CDR3 is TGTGCCAGTAGTATTACAGGGGACTATGGCTACACCTTC. The whole variable domain, remainder taken from reference TRBV19 and TRBJ1-2, is DGGITQSPKYLFRKEGQNVTLSCEQNLNHDAMYWYRQDPGQGLRLIYYSQIVNDFQKGDIAEGYSVSREKKESFPLTVTSAQKNPTAFYLCASSITGDYGYTFGSGTRLTVV.